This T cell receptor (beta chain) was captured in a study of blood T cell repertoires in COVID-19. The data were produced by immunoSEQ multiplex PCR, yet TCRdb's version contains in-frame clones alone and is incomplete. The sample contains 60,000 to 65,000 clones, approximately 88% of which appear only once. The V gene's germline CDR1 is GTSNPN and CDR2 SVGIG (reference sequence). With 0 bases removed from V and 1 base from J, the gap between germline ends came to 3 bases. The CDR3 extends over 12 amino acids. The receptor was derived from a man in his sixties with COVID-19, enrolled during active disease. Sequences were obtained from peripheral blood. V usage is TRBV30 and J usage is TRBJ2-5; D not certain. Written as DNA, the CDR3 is TGTGCCTGGAGTGTTATCCAAGAGACCCAGTACTTC. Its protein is CAWSVIQETQYF.